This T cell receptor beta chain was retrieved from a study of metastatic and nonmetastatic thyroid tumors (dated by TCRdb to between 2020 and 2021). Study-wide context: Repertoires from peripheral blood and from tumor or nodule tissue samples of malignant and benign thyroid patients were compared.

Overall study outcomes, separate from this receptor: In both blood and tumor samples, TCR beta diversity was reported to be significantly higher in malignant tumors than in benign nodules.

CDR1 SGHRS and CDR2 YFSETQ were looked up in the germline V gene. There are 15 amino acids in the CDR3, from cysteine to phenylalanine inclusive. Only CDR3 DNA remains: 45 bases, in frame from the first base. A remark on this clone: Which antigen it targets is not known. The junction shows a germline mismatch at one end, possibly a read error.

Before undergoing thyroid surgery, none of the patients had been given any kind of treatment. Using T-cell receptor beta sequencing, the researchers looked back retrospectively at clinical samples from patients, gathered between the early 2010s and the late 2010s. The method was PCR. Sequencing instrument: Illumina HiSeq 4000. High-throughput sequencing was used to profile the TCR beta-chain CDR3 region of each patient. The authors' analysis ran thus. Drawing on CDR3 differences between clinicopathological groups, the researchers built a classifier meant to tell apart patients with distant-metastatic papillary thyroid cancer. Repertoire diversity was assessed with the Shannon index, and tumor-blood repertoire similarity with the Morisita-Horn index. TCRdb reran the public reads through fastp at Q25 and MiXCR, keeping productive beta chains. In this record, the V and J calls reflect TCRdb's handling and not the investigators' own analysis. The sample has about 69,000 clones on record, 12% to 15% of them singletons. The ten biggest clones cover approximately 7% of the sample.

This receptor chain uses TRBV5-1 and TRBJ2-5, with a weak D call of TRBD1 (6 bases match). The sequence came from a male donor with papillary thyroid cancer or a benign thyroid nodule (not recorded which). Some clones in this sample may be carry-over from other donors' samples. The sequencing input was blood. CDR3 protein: CASSLTVQGLEAQYF. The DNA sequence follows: TGCGCCAGCAGCCTAACGGTACAGGGTTTAGAGGCCCAGTACTTC. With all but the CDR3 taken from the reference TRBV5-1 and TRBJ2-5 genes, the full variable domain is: KAGVTQTPRYLIKTRGQQVTLSCSPISGHRSVSWYQQTPGQGLQFLFEYFSETQRNKGNFPGRFSGRQFSNSRSEMNVSTLELGDSALYLCASSLTVQGLEAQYFGPGTRLLVL.